The 20 T cell receptor beta chains below come from one sample, sequenced in a study of blood T cell repertoires in COVID-19. The assay was immunoSEQ multiplex PCR, and TCRdb's table has in-frame clones only and misses some. The sample lists some 62,000 clones, 86% occurring once. Input material: peripheral blood. The receptors originated from a woman of 80 years or more with acute or convalescent COVID-19.

The chain carries TRBV28 and TRBJ2-3, with TRBD1 identical over 7 bases. The CDR3 is 13 residues long. Germline trimming cut 6 bases from V and 8 bases from J; bases unmatched to any gene: 8. The V gene's germline CDR1 is MDHEN and CDR2 SYDVKM. CDR3 DNA sequence: TGTGCCAGCAGCCCCCCCGACAGGGCTACGCAGTATTTT. It specifies CASSPPDRATQYF.

This clone was seen a handful of times. This chain connects TRBV6-4 to TRBJ1-1; possibly TRBD1 for D (6 bases). CDR1 is MRHNA and CDR2 is SNTAGT in the germline V gene. V was trimmed by 5 bases and J by 7 bases, leaving 14 bases between them. CDR3 length: 13 residues. Written as DNA, the CDR3 is TGTGCCAGCAGTCCCTTTCGAGGGGGTGAAGCTTTCTTT. Its protein is CASSPFRGGEAFF.

This clone was seen a single time. The chain recombines TRBV6-2 or TRBV6-3 with TRBJ1-2, with 9 bases that match TRBD1. CDR1 is MNHEY, CDR2 SVGEGT, per germline. Trimming took 5 bases from V and 5 from J; bases not matched to a gene: 12. The CDR3 covers 16 residues. CDR3 in amino acids: CASSPQGALHLYGYTF. In nucleotides, the CDR3 is TGTGCCAGCAGTCCACAGGGGGCGTTACACTTGTATGGCTACACCTTC.

The genes are TRBV7-2 and TRBJ2-7, with unresolved D. The CDR3 runs 13 residues. Looked up from germline, CDR1 is SGHTA and CDR2 is FQGNSA. With 4 bases removed from V and 4 bases from J, the gap between germline ends came to 11 bases. CDR3 coding DNA: TGTGCCAGCAGCTCCCCTCCGGTGTACGAGCAGTACTTC. It specifies CASSSPPVYEQYF.

This chain joins TRBV11-2 and TRBJ1-4; TRBD1 might be the D (6 bases). CDR1 is SGHAT and CDR2 is FQNNGV in the germline V gene. The V gene lost 4 bases and the J gene lost 2 bases, with 8 bases spanning the gap. The CDR3 totals 14 residues. CDR3 nucleotides: TGTGCCAGCAGCTACCAGGGGACTAATGAAAAACTGTTTTTT. Protein: CASSYQGTNEKLFF.

J is TRBJ2-1 and V is TRBV19, with TRBD2 as a possible D gene (6 bases). This CDR3 spans 17 amino acids. From germline, CDR1 is LNHDA and CDR2 SQIVND (reference sequence). Trimming removed 2 bases from V and 7 bases from J, with 21 bases in between. The CDR3 reads CASSIPRGAGSLNEQFF. CDR3 in DNA: TGTGCCAGTAGTATACCCAGAGGAGCGGGTAGTTTGAATGAGCAGTTCTTC.

The CDR3 nucleotides are TGCGCCAGCAGCACAGGGGTCGGAAACACCATATATTTT. Translation gives CASSTGVGNTIYF. The V gene is TRBV5-1, the J gene TRBJ1-3, with 7 bases matching TRBD1. V dropped 4 bases and J dropped 4; count of bases not matched to a gene: 2. The CDR3 has 13 amino acids. Germline CDR1 is SGHRS and CDR2 is YFSETQ.

The chain couples TRBV5-4 to TRBJ1-1; D is perhaps TRBD1 (6 bases). The V gene's germline CDR1 is SGHNT and CDR2 YYREEE (reference sequence). Trimming pared 3 bases from V and 8 bases from J, leaving 17 bases between. The length of the CDR3 is 14 residues. This CDR3 reads CASSSQGQEREAFF. The CDR3 bases are TGTGCCAGCAGCTCCCAGGGGCAGGAAAGAGAAGCTTTCTTT.

The V call is TRBV7-2, the J call TRBJ2-5, with TRBD1 matching 9 bases. This CDR3 is 14 amino acids long. Germline V gene lookup returns CDR1 SGHTA and CDR2 FQGNSA. V shed 5 bases and J 3 bases; nucleotides not matched to a gene: 4. The CDR3 protein is CASSQGQGEETQYF. The DNA for the CDR3 is TGTGCCAGCAGCCAGGGACAGGGAGAAGAGACCCAGTACTTC.

The J gene is TRBJ2-5, the V gene TRBV4-1, with a possible D match to TRBD2 (7 bases). The CDR3 covers 17 residues. The V gene's germline CDR1 is MGHRA and CDR2 YSYEKL. Trimming cost V 0 bases and J 4 bases, with 18 bases left between them. CDR3 amino acids: CASSQDRGRGAPETQYF. Written as DNA, the CDR3 is TGCGCCAGCAGCCAAGATAGGGGCCGGGGGGCCCCAGAGACCCAGTACTTC.

This sequence joins TRBV30 and TRBJ2-1, with D possibly matching TRBD2 (7 bases). The CDR3 loop spans 14 amino acids. The germline V gene encodes CDR1 GTSNPN and CDR2 SVGIG (reference sequence). Trimming took 3 bases from V and 9 from J, leaving 18 bases between them. Here the CDR3 reads CAWRGGGQGFEQFF. Written as DNA, the CDR3 is TGTGCCTGGAGAGGGGGGGGGCAAGGTTTTGAGCAGTTCTTC.

This chain links TRBV27 with TRBJ1-2, with TRBD1 matching 8 bases. This CDR3 comprises 13 residues. Trimming cost V 2 bases and J 8 bases; bases outside gene matches: 4. Germline-derived CDR1 and CDR2 are MNHEY and SMNVEV (reference sequence). CDR3 region: CASSLRQGTGYTF. The DNA of the CDR3 is TGTGCCAGCAGTTTAAGACAGGGGACCGGCTACACCTTC.

V and J are TRBV13 and TRBJ1-1; tentatively, D is TRBD1 (6 bases). The CDR3 spans 17 residues. Trimming removed 0 bases at V and 4 bases at J, with 18 bases between. Germline loops: CDR1 PRHDT, CDR2 FYEKMQ (reference sequence). Here the CDR3 DNA reads TGTGCCAGCAGCTTAGGGGACCACAGGGCGGCGGTCACTGAAGCTTTCTTT. Amino acid sequence: CASSLGDHRAAVTEAFF.

The chain couples TRBV15 to TRBJ1-2; D may be TRBD1 (6 bases). This CDR3 comprises 16 residues. V lost 0 bases, J lost 5 bases, and 16 bases lay in between. Germline-derived CDR1 and CDR2 are LNHNV and YYDKDF (reference sequence). CDR3 amino acids: CATSREAGALPYGYTF. DNA of the CDR3: TGTGCCACCAGCAGAGAGGCGGGGGCGCTTCCTTATGGCTACACCTTC.

The chain uses TRBV10-3 and TRBJ2-1; D gene unclear. The germline CDR1 and CDR2 sequences are ENHRY and SYGVKD. The CDR3 extends over 15 amino acids. V lost 0 bases, J lost 2 bases, and 8 bases lay in between. The CDR3 spells CAISESERTYNEQFF. The CDR3 DNA sequence: TGTGCCATCAGTGAGTCGGAGAGAACCTACAATGAGCAGTTCTTC.

The chain combines TRBV6-4 with TRBJ2-3, with D possibly being TRBD2 (6 bases). The V gene's germline CDR1 is MRHNA and CDR2 SNTAGT. The CDR3 sequence is 15 residues long. Trimming removed 0 bases from V and 3 bases from J, with 10 bases in between. CDR3 in DNA: TGTGCCAGCAGTGACTCGGGGGAGGTGACAGATACGCAGTATTTT. It yields the protein CASSDSGEVTDTQYF.

The chain carries TRBV27 and TRBJ2-2; 9 bases are a match to TRBD2. Trimming took 3 bases from V and 2 from J; bases not matched to a gene: 7. CDR1 and CDR2 from the germline V gene are MNHEY and SMNVEV (reference sequence). This CDR3 spans 17 amino acids. CDR3 protein: CASSFFSGLANTGELFF. The CDR3 nucleotides are TGTGCCAGCAGTTTCTTTTCGGGACTAGCAAACACCGGGGAGCTGTTTTTT.

The chain couples TRBV7-2 to TRBJ2-7; D is possibly TRBD2 (5 bases). Trimming pared 2 bases from V and 0 bases from J, leaving 11 bases between. The CDR3 is 15 amino acids. In germline, CDR1 is SGHTA, CDR2 FQGNSA. The CDR3: CASSLIGVSSYEQYF. CDR3 coding DNA: TGTGCCAGCAGCTTAATCGGGGTATCCTCCTACGAGCAGTACTTC.

By proportion, this clone is medium-sized. The chain links TRBV9 to TRBJ1-1; D perhaps matches TRBD1 (6 bases). V was shortened by 6 bases and J by 0 bases, with 12 bases between the two germline ends. Germline V gives CDR1 SGDLS, CDR2 YYNGEE. This CDR3 spans 14 amino acids. CDR3 residues: CASTKDSLNTEAFF. CDR3 DNA sequence: TGTGCCAGCACTAAGGACAGCTTGAACACTGAAGCTTTCTTT.

The chain joins TRBV7-3 to TRBJ2-5; D is perhaps TRBD1 (5 bases). Trimming removed 5 bases at V and 5 bases at J, with 12 bases between. Germline loops: CDR1 SGHTA, CDR2 FQGTGA. This CDR3 region has 13 residues. The CDR3 nucleotides are TGTGCCAGCAGCCGAGGACATGGGGAGACCCAGTACTTC. This translates into CASSRGHGETQYF.